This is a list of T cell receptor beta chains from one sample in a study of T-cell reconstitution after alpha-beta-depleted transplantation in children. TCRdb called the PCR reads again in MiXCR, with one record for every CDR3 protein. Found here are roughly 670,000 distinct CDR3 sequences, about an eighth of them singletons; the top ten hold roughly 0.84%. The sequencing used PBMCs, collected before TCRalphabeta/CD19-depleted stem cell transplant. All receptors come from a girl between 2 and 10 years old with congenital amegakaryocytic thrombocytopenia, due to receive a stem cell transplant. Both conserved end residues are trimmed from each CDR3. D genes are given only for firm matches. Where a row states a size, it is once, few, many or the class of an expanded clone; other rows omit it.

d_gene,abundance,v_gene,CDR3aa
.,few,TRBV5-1,ASSVHTDTQY
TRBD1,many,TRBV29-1,SVSWDSANNQPQH
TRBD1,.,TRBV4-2,ASSINAGGSYNEQF
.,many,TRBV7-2,ASSGYNQPQH
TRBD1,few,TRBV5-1,ASSLDLSRGLGSYNEQF
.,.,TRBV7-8,ASTLRSGFGTDTQY
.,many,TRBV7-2,ASSLGPPGVNYGYT
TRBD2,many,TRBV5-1,ASSYSSNTLGLARNEQF
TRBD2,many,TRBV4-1,ASSQGLAGSTDTQY
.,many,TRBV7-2,ASSPSFWGSSYNEQF
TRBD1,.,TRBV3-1,ASSQERDRASNTEAF
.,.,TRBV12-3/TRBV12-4,ASSLRWTENTGELF
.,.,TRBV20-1,SARGPETYEQY
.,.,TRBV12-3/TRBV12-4,ASREGPGQQF
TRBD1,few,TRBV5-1,ASSLGQGAGVEQF
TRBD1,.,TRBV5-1,ASSLGGQVYEQY
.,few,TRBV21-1,ASSNGGGSNEQF
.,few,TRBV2,ATKGDAPRVEQY
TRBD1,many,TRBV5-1,ASFTGVNEQF
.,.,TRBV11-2,ASSLATPYTQY
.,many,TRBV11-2,ASSLGRVEQF
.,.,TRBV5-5,ASSGIRTATYEQY
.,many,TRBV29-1,SAVVGGAEETQY
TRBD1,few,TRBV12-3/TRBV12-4,ASSLGQALAYEQY
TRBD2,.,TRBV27,ASSPRAGGINEQF
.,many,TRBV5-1,ASSLGRLNEQF
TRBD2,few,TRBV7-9,ASSLISGVDTQY
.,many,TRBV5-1,ASRQDSYYEQY
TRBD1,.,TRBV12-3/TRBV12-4,ASIQGDEYNEQF
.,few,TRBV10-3,AISLQGGLGTGELF
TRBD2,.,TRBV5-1,ASSFLAGDEETQY
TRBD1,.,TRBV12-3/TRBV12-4,ASDNTYGQGDTEAF
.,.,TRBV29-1,CVEISPYNEQF